Below, 8 T cell receptor beta chains from the same sample are listed, as sequenced in a study of T cell clonotyping in hematopoietic cell transplantation. This table comes from immunoSEQ multiplex PCR, and its TCRdb copy is limited to in-frame clones, with some not included. Here the sample spans over 6,000 clones, around nine tenths being singletons. The material was peripheral blood mononuclear cells, obtained 100 days after allogeneic stem cell transplant. The receptors come from a female patient between 35 and 55 years old who had an allogeneic stem cell transplant from a related donor, so the T cells may come from the graft donor. Some clones in this sample may be carry-over from other donors' samples.

V and J are TRBV29-1 and TRBJ2-7; D gene unclear. The germline V and J ends were trimmed by 6 bases and 7 bases, with 16 bases remaining between them. This CDR3 has 12 amino acids. The germline V gene has CDR1 SQVTM and CDR2 ANQGSEA. The CDR3 is CSVGRFQGEQYF. The CDR3 DNA reads as TGCAGCGTAGGAAGGTTTCAAGGAGAGCAGTACTTC.

The rearrangement uses TRBV6-1 and TRBJ1-2; D unclear. With 7 bases removed from V and 0 bases from J, the gap between germline ends came to 15 bases. The CDR3 runs to 15 residues. Per germline, CDR1 MNHNS and CDR2 SASEGT. The DNA of the CDR3 is TGTGCCAGCATCCCGATGGCCGTAGCTAACTATGGCTACACCTTC. Translated, it gives CASIPMAVANYGYTF.

The chain employs TRBV5-1 and TRBJ2-5; possibly TRBD2 for D (6 bases). CDR1 is SGHRS, CDR2 YFSETQ, per germline. The length of the CDR3 is 16 residues. V lost 0 bases, J lost 0 bases, and 12 bases lay in between. CDR3 sequence reads: CASSLVRGSDQETQYF. The CDR3 DNA reads as TGCGCCAGCAGCTTGGTGCGGGGTAGCGACCAAGAGACCCAGTACTTC. Looking up the rest from reference TRBV5-1 and TRBJ2-5 gives the full variable domain: KAGVTQTPRYLIKTRGQQVTLSCSPISGHRSVSWYQQTPGQGLQFLFEYFSETQRNKGNFPGRFSGRQFSNSRSEMNVSTLELGDSALYLCASSLVRGSDQETQYFGPGTRLLVL.

The rearrangement uses TRBV4-2 and TRBJ2-7; D perhaps matches TRBD2 (6 bases). The CDR3 loop spans 16 amino acids. Trimming took off 1 base at V and 4 bases at J, with 17 bases between the two ends. Germline V CDR1 and CDR2: LGHNA, YNFKEQ. In DNA form, the CDR3 reads TGTGCCAGCAGCCAAGGGGTCTCTAGCGACTTGTACGAGCAGTACTTC. Translation: CASSQGVSSDLYEQYF.

This clone was observed a single time. This chain uses TRBV28 with TRBJ1-2; 8 bases fit TRBD1. Germline values: CDR1 MDHEN, CDR2 SYDVKM. CDR3 size: 17 residues. After removal of 2 bases from V and 4 bases from J, the junction contained 12 bases not matched to a gene. In DNA, the CDR3 is TGTGCCAGCAGTTTACCGTTGGGACAGGTAGGAGGCTATGGCTACACCTTC. Protein: CASSLPLGQVGGYGYTF.

The chain recombines TRBV7-9 with TRBJ2-1; D may be TRBD2 (5 bases). CDR1 is SEHNR, CDR2 FQNEAQ, per germline (reference sequence). The CDR3 has 11 residues. The V and J ends lost 5 bases and 9 bases respectively, with 8 bases between them. CDR3 DNA sequence: TGTGCCAGCAGCGCCCGGGGTGAGCAGTTCTTC. It specifies CASSARGEQFF. Using reference TRBV7-9 and TRBJ2-1 for the parts outside the CDR3, the full variable domain is DTGVSQNPRHKITKRGQNVTFRCDPISEHNRLYWYRQTLGQGPEFLTYFQNEAQLEKSRLLSDRFSAERPKGSFSTLEIQRTEQGDSAMYLCASSARGEQFFGPGTRLTVL.

This chain joins TRBV2 and TRBJ2-3; D gene uncertain. Trimming shortened V by 5 bases and J by 6 bases, and 9 bases separated the two germline ends. Germline V CDR1 and CDR2: SNHLY, FYNNEI. CDR3 size: 12 residues. The CDR3 nucleotides are TGTGCCAGCAGTCAACTGGAGGATACGCAGTATTTT. Translating it yields CASSQLEDTQYF.

V and J are TRBV13 and TRBJ2-2; 11 nucleotides align to TRBD2. The V segment lost 4 bases and the J segment 0 bases; nucleotides outside the gene matches: 16. The CDR3 totals 21 residues. Germline CDR1 is PRHDT and CDR2 is FYEKMQ (reference sequence). CDR3 bases: TGTGCCAGCAGCTCATGGTGGGGGAGAACTAGCGGGAGCTCGAACACCGGGGAGCTGTTTTTT. Encoded protein: CASSSWWGRTSGSSNTGELFF.